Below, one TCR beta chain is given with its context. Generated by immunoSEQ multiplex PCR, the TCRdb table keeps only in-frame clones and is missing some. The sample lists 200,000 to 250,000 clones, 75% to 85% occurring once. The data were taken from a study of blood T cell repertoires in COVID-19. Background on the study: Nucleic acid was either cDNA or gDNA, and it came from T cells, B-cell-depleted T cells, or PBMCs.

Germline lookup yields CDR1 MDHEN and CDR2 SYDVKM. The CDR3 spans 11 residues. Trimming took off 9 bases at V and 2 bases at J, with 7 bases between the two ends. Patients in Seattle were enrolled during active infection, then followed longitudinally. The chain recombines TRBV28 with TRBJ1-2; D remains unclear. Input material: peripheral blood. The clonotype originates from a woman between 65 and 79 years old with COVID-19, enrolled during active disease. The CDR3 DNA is TGTGCCAGTTACAGCAACTATGGCTACACCTTC. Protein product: CASYSNYGYTF.